This is a list of T cell receptor beta chains from one sample in a study of blood T cell repertoires in COVID-19. Clones were read by immunoSEQ multiplex PCR, and TCRdb kept only the in-frame ones, dropping some. The repertoire includes roughly 310,000 clones, more than 75% of them detected once, and approximately 4% sits in the top ten. Material: peripheral blood. The receptors were sampled from a woman between 45 and 65 years old with active or convalescent COVID-19. Both conserved end residues are part of each CDR3. D genes are given only for firm matches. The size of a clone is reported for some rows only, either as once, few or many, or as a class for expanded clones.

cdr3_aa	cdr3_nt	clone_size	v_call	j_call	d_call
CASSVRSGFSQPQHF	TGTGCCAGCAGTGTAAGATCAGGGTTTAGTCAGCCCCAGCATTTT	few	TRBV2	TRBJ1-5	.
CAWSAQGASRSPLHF	TGTGCCTGGAGTGCCCAGGGGGCCTCAAGGTCACCCCTCCACTTT	.	TRBV30	TRBJ1-6	TRBD1
CASGGVAGDTDTQYF	TGCGCCAGCGGGGGGGTGGCGGGAGACACAGATACGCAGTATTTT	.	TRBV4-1	TRBJ2-3	TRBD2
CASSLRRGREAYTF	TGTGCCAGCAGTTTAAGGCGGGGTCGGGAGGCTTACACCTTC	.	TRBV28	TRBJ1-2	.
CASSTHAPSTGELFF	TGTGCCAGTAGTACCCATGCGCCGAGCACCGGGGAGCTGTTTTTT	.	TRBV19	TRBJ2-2	.
CASTGTGGTDTQYF	TGTGCCAGCACCGGGACAGGGGGCACAGATACGCAGTATTTT	.	TRBV7-8	TRBJ2-3	TRBD1
CASSQVSGNTEAFF	TGTGCCAGCAGCCAAGTTTCGGGGAACACTGAAGCTTTCTTT	.	TRBV3-1/TRBV3-2	TRBJ1-1	.
CASSRTGVDEAFF	TGTGCCAGCAGTAGGACAGGGGTCGATGAAGCTTTCTTT	.	TRBV12-3/TRBV12-4	TRBJ1-1	TRBD1
CASSETRGTEAFF	TGTGCCAGCAGTGAAACTCGCGGCACTGAAGCTTTCTTT	once	TRBV6-1	TRBJ1-1	.
CASSSDATGYIADTQYF	TGTGCCAGCAGCTCAGATGCTACAGGGTATATCGCAGATACGCAGTATTTT	.	TRBV7-9	TRBJ2-3	.
CASSRQTGTGGLEQFF	TGTGCCAGCAGCCGCCAGACCGGGACAGGGGGCCTTGAGCAGTTCTTC	.	TRBV3-1/TRBV3-2	TRBJ2-1	TRBD1
CASSTGQGRNSPLHF	TGTGCCAGCAGCACGGGACAGGGGCGCAATTCACCCCTCCACTTT	.	TRBV11-1	TRBJ1-6	TRBD1
CSASSGNTQYF	TGCAGTGCTAGTTCCGGGAATACGCAGTATTTT	.	TRBV20-1	TRBJ2-3	.
CASSLGEKTQYF	TGTGCCAGCAGCTTAGGAGAGAAGACCCAGTACTTC	.	TRBV7-9	TRBJ2-5	.
CASSFVGTGSYNEQFF	TGTGCCAGCAGTTTTGTTGGTACTGGCTCCTACAATGAGCAGTTCTTC	once	TRBV28	TRBJ2-1	.
CASSEGRAGEQYF	TGTGCCAGTAGTGAGGGGAGGGCAGGCGAGCAGTACTTC	.	TRBV19	TRBJ2-7	TRBD2
CASTTDSRGTEAFF	TGTGCCAGCACCACGGACAGTAGAGGCACTGAAGCTTTCTTT	.	TRBV6-5	TRBJ1-1	.
CASKTGTENSPLHF	TGTGCCAGTAAAACCGGGACAGAGAATTCACCCCTCCACTTT	.	TRBV19	TRBJ1-6	TRBD1
CASSWGLAAEETQYF	TGTGCCAGCAGCTGGGGACTAGCGGCTGAAGAGACCCAGTACTTC	.	TRBV5-4	TRBJ2-5	TRBD2
CASSPVGTGDSPLHF	TGTGCCAGTAGCCCCGTGGGGACAGGGGATTCACCCCTCCACTTT	.	TRBV19	TRBJ1-6	TRBD1
CASSYYGEEAEAFF	TGTGCCAGCAGTTACTACGGGGAGGAGGCTGAAGCTTTCTTT	.	TRBV6-6	TRBJ1-1	.
CAAGTAKPYEQYF	TGTGCCGCCGGGACAGCAAAACCCTACGAGCAGTACTTC	few	TRBV28	TRBJ2-7	TRBD1
CASSASQGMANTEAFF	TGTGCCAGCAGCGCCTCACAGGGGATGGCGAACACTGAAGCTTTCTTT	.	TRBV9	TRBJ1-1	TRBD1
CASTPLYGAYNEQFF	TGTGCCAGCACCCCCTTGTACGGGGCCTACAATGAGCAGTTCTTC	.	TRBV25-1	TRBJ2-1	.
CASSLPFRPGQTLDEQYF	TGCGCCAGCAGTCTTCCCTTTCGTCCGGGACAGACACTTGATGAGCAGTACTTC	.	TRBV10-1	TRBJ2-7	TRBD1
CAISESSGRATDTQYF	TGTGCCATCAGTGAGTCTAGCGGGAGGGCCACAGATACGCAGTATTTT	.	TRBV10-3	TRBJ2-3	TRBD2
CASGEGTGGADTQYF	TGTGCCTCCGGGGAGGGGACAGGGGGCGCAGATACGCAGTATTTT	.	TRBV10-3	TRBJ2-3	TRBD1
CASSQEVEFRGNTIYF	TGCGCCAGCAGCCAAGAGGTTGAGTTTAGAGGAAACACCATATATTTT	.	TRBV4-1	TRBJ1-3	.
CASSLDGGLSTEAFF	TGTGCCAGCAGCTTAGATGGGGGGTTGAGCACTGAAGCTTTCTTT	.	TRBV11-2	TRBJ1-1	.
CASSKPNRVLNTGELFF	TGTGCCAGCAGTAAACCTAACAGGGTCTTGAATACCGGGGAGCTGTTTTTT	.	TRBV6-2/TRBV6-3	TRBJ2-2	.
CASSPPQGGSEAFF	TGTGCCAGCTCACCTCCGCAGGGTGGGTCTGAAGCTTTCTTT	.	TRBV18	TRBJ1-1	.
CASTAWERGETQYF	TGTGCCAGCACCGCCTGGGAGCGCGGAGAGACCCAGTACTTC	.	TRBV25-1	TRBJ2-5	.
CASSLYMAGYEQYF	TGTGCCAGCAGCCTTTATATGGCGGGGTACGAGCAGTACTTC	.	TRBV7-2	TRBJ2-7	.
CASSYPQGAFSEAFF	TGTGCCAGCAGTTACCCACAGGGGGCTTTCTCTGAAGCTTTCTTT	.	TRBV6-2/TRBV6-3	TRBJ1-1	TRBD1
CASSSTQRSGYTF	TGTGCCAGCAGTTCTACTCAACGGAGTGGCTACACCTTC	.	TRBV12-3/TRBV12-4	TRBJ1-2	.
CATSLGGDTGELFF	TGTGCCACCTCCCTCGGGGGGGACACCGGGGAGCTGTTTTTT	.	TRBV24-1	TRBJ2-2	TRBD2
CASSFGQRLNSNQPQHF	TGTGCCAGCAGTTTTGGTCAGCGATTAAATAGCAATCAGCCCCAGCATTTT	once	TRBV28	TRBJ1-5	.
CASSQGSQPQHF	TGTGCCAGCAGCCAGGGAAGTCAGCCCCAGCATTTT	.	TRBV28	TRBJ1-5	.
CASSVNPQGWSYNEQFF	TGTGCCAGCAGTGTAAACCCACAGGGTTGGTCCTACAATGAGCAGTTCTTC	.	TRBV27	TRBJ2-1	.
CAWSVQAGTNEQFF	TGTGCCTGGAGTGTACAAGCGGGGACGAATGAGCAGTTCTTC	.	TRBV30	TRBJ2-1	TRBD2
CASSQDIGILNADTF	TGTGCCAGCAGCCAAGATATTGGCATCCTAAACGCGGACACCTTC	.	TRBV3-1/TRBV3-2	TRBJ1-2	.
CAWSTRTGTGFNQPQHF	TGTGCCTGGAGTACCAGGACCGGGACAGGATTCAATCAGCCCCAGCATTTT	once	TRBV30	TRBJ1-5	TRBD1
CASSESGPETQYF	TGTGCCAGCAGTGAAAGCGGGCCGGAGACCCAGTACTTC	.	TRBV2	TRBJ2-5	.
CASSESPGVAYEQYF	TGTGCCAGCAGCGAATCCCCAGGGGTAGCCTACGAGCAGTACTTC	.	TRBV6-4	TRBJ2-7	.
CASSLPGQNTGELFF	TGTGCCAGCTCACTCCCGGGACAGAACACCGGGGAGCTGTTTTTT	.	TRBV18	TRBJ2-2	.
CASSEGLAEETQYF	TGTGCCAGCAGCGAAGGACTAGCGGAAGAGACCCAGTACTTC	.	TRBV7-2	TRBJ2-5	TRBD2
CASSFTTWGYTF	TGTGCCAGCAGTTTCACTACGTGGGGCTACACCTTC	.	TRBV28	TRBJ1-2	.
CASSVGSGGRDSPLHF	TGTGCCAGCAGCGTAGGTTCGGGGGGTCGGGATTCACCCCTCCACTTT	.	TRBV9	TRBJ1-6	.
CASSMGTIRAYEQYF	TGTGCCAGCAGTATGGGGACTATCCGCGCCTACGAGCAGTACTTC	.	TRBV6-2/TRBV6-3	TRBJ2-7	TRBD2
CASTRGPGGTDTQYF	TGTGCCAGCACCCGAGGGCCCGGAGGCACAGATACGCAGTATTTT	.	TRBV9	TRBJ2-3	.
CASSSGGWGSEKLFF	TGTGCCAGCAGCTCAGGGGGTTGGGGGAGTGAAAAACTGTTTTTT	.	TRBV7-2	TRBJ1-4	TRBD1
CANGTSGELTYNEQFF	TGCGCCAACGGGACTAGCGGGGAGCTCACCTACAATGAGCAGTTCTTC	.	TRBV5-1	TRBJ2-1	TRBD2
CASTLMGTGVNEQFF	TGTGCCAGCACCCTAATGGGGACAGGGGTCAATGAGCAGTTCTTC	.	TRBV7-9	TRBJ2-1	TRBD1